The next 21 T cell receptor beta chains were all read from a single sample in a study of PD-1 blockade in mismatch repair-deficient tumors. Clones were read by immunoSEQ multiplex PCR, and TCRdb kept only the in-frame ones, dropping some. The sample consists of some 15,000 clones, roughly 88% of them appearing once. The specimen was PBMCs, collected less than 15 weeks after starting pembrolizumab. The receptors come from an adult with mismatch repair-deficient cancer.

Note on this clone: At one of its ends the junction is not consistent with the germline gene, which may arise from a read error. The CDR3 here is CASSRSPSSYNEQFF. As DNA, the CDR3 is TGTGCTAGCAGCCGTAGCCCGAGCTCCTACAATGAGCAGTTCTTC. The chain combines TRBV7-7 with TRBJ2-1; D gene uncertain. Germline CDR1 SSHAT, CDR2 FNYEAQ (reference sequence). This CDR3 region has 15 residues.

The chain links TRBV28 to TRBJ1-5, with a weak D call TRBD1 (5 bases). The CDR3 spans 18 residues. CDR1 is MDHEN and CDR2 is SYDVKM in the germline V gene. Trimming pared 2 bases from V and 0 bases from J, leaving 17 bases between. CDR3 residues: CASSLRQGWDDSNQPQHF. The CDR3 region has the DNA TGTGCCAGCAGTTTACGGCAGGGATGGGATGATAGCAATCAGCCCCAGCATTTT.

About this clone itself: Germline and junction disagree at one end, which may indicate a read error. The genes are TRBV7-2 and TRBJ2-7; 10 bases match TRBD2. There are 15 residues in the CDR3. CDR1 and CDR2 from the germline V gene are SGHTA and FQGNSA. In DNA form, the CDR3 reads TGTGCCAGCAGCATAGCAGCGGGAGGGCCCCACGAGCAGTACTTC. Its translation is CASSIAAGGPHEQYF.

This chain connects TRBV7-2 to TRBJ1-4, with 8 bases matching TRBD1. Trimming at V came to 5 bases and at J to 7 bases, leaving 6 bases not matched to a gene. The germline gives CDR1 SGHTA, CDR2 FQGNSA. This CDR3 contains 14 residues. The CDR3 sequence: CASSTQGGVEKLFF. The CDR3 DNA follows: TGTGCCAGCAGCACACAGGGGGGGGTTGAAAAACTGTTTTTT. Using reference TRBV7-2 and TRBJ1-4 for the parts outside the CDR3, the full variable domain is GAGVSQSPSNKVTEKGKDVELRCDPISGHTALYWYRQSLGQGLEFLIYFQGNSAPDKSGLPSDRFSAERTGGSVSTLTIQRTQQEDSAVYLCASSTQGGVEKLFFGSGTQLSVL.

The chain couples TRBV5-1 to TRBJ2-6; perhaps TRBD1 as D (6 bases). From germline, CDR1 is SGHRS and CDR2 YFSETQ. CDR3 length: 17 amino acids. Trimming left V 1 base short and J 0 bases short, with 11 bases between. This CDR3 is CASSLQGSISGANVLTF. CDR3 DNA sequence: TGCGCCAGCAGCTTGCAGGGGAGCATCTCTGGGGCCAACGTCCTGACTTTC. The whole variable domain, filled in from reference TRBV5-1 and TRBJ2-6, reads KAGVTQTPRYLIKTRGQQVTLSCSPISGHRSVSWYQQTPGQGLQFLFEYFSETQRNKGNFPGRFSGRQFSNSRSEMNVSTLELGDSALYLCASSLQGSISGANVLTFGAGSRLTVL.

V is TRBV5-1 and J is TRBJ2-5, with a tentative D call TRBD1 (5 bases). Germline CDR1 is SGHRS and CDR2 is YFSETQ. With 0 bases removed from V and 5 bases from J, the gap between germline ends came to 11 bases. The CDR3 consists of 14 residues. CDR3 DNA sequence: TGCGCCAGCAGCTTGGTAAGGGGCCCGGAGACCCAGTACTTC. It translates to CASSLVRGPETQYF. Filled out from reference TRBV5-1 and TRBJ2-5, the complete variable domain reads KAGVTQTPRYLIKTRGQQVTLSCSPISGHRSVSWYQQTPGQGLQFLFEYFSETQRNKGNFPGRFSGRQFSNSRSEMNVSTLELGDSALYLCASSLVRGPETQYFGPGTRLLVL.

Only one count was recorded for this clone. The chain recombines TRBV7-2 with TRBJ2-1, with TRBD2 matching over 10 bases. The ends lost 5 bases at V and 4 bases at J; junction bases unmatched: 5. This CDR3 region has 15 residues. Germline V gives CDR1 SGHTA, CDR2 FQGNSA. Here the CDR3 DNA reads TGTGCCAGCAGCCCAACTAGCGGGATTTACAATGAGCAGTTCTTC. Translating it yields CASSPTSGIYNEQFF.

This clone was seen a few times. The chain has TRBV18 and TRBJ2-7, with TRBD1 matching 9 bases. V was clipped by 4 bases and J by 9 bases; unmatched bases: 10. From germline, CDR1 is KGHSH and CDR2 LQKENI. The length of the CDR3 is 14 residues. The CDR3: CASSLGTGPLAQYF. As DNA, the CDR3 is TGTGCCAGCTCACTTGGGACAGGGCCCCTGGCGCAGTACTTC.

The chain couples TRBV2 to TRBJ2-1; possible D gene TRBD2, 6 bases. Germline V lookup: CDR1 SNHLY, CDR2 FYNNEI. The CDR3 loop spans 17 amino acids. V gave up 0 bases and J gave up 4 bases, with 16 bases separating them. CDR3 in DNA: TGTGCCAGCAGTGAAGCTCCCGTTAGGAGGGGTTACAATGAGCAGTTCTTC. As protein: CASSEAPVRRGYNEQFF.

CDR3 loop: CASSHTEPRDTQYF. The CDR3 bases are TGCGCCAGCAGCCATACAGAGCCCCGGGATACGCAGTATTTT. The chain uses TRBV5-1 and TRBJ2-3; D call uncertain. Germline V gives CDR1 SGHRS, CDR2 YFSETQ. This CDR3 is 14 amino acids long. V lost 4 bases and J lost 6, with 15 bases in between.

CDR3: CASSLYRPSGRGNEQFF. In nucleotides, the CDR3 is TGTGCCAGCAGCTTATATCGCCCTAGCGGGAGAGGAAATGAGCAGTTCTTC. This chain joins TRBV7-2 and TRBJ2-1; 10 bases agree with TRBD2. The CDR3 consists of 17 residues. The junction had 11 bases not matched to a gene; V was cut back by 2 bases and J by 7 bases. Germline V gene data show CDR1 as SGHTA and CDR2 as FQGNSA.

This sequence joins TRBV18 and TRBJ1-2; D is undetermined. Trimming took 3 bases from V and 4 from J, leaving 15 bases between them. CDR1 KGHSH and CDR2 LQKENI come from the germline V gene. The length of the CDR3 is 15 residues. The CDR3 DNA reads TGTGCCAGCTCACCTGGAGTCCACCCGAGCTATGGCTACACCTTC. It specifies CASSPGVHPSYGYTF.

This sequence joins TRBV7-2 and TRBJ1-4; no clear D gene. Germline-derived CDR1 and CDR2 are SGHTA and FQGNSA. This CDR3 is 13 amino acids long. Trimming removed 2 bases from V and 4 bases from J, with 5 bases in between. CDR3 residues: CASSLTLNEKLFF. In DNA form, the CDR3 reads TGTGCCAGCAGCTTAACTCTTAATGAAAAACTGTTTTTT.

The chain is built from TRBV4-1 and TRBJ2-1; 9 nucleotides line up with TRBD2. Germline loops: CDR1 MGHRA, CDR2 YSYEKL. The length of the CDR3 is 16 residues. V lost 3 bases, J lost 0 bases, and 3 bases stayed unmatched. The CDR3 DNA reads TGCGCCAGCAGCCACTATAGCGGGGGCTCCTACAATGAGCAGTTCTTC. This sequence encodes CASSHYSGGSYNEQFF.

J is TRBJ1-5 and V is TRBV27; weak D call: TRBD1 (5 bases). The CDR3 length is 15 residues. Germline values: CDR1 MNHEY, CDR2 SMNVEV (reference sequence). Trimming removed 4 bases from V and 3 bases from J, with 13 bases in between. Written as DNA, the CDR3 is TGTGCCAGCAGTTCTCCACAGGAGATCAATCAGCCCCAGCATTTT. It specifies CASSSPQEINQPQHF.

CDR3 nucleotides: TGTGCCAGCAGCGTACGAGGGGGCGAAGCCGGGGAGCTGTTTTTT. Its translation: CASSVRGGEAGELFF. V gene TRBV9 combines with J gene TRBJ2-2; 7 bases fit TRBD1. Trimming removed 1 base from V and 6 bases from J; junction bases left unmatched: 6. This CDR3 is 15 amino acids long. Germline V gives CDR1 SGDLS, CDR2 YYNGEE.

V and J are TRBV15 and TRBJ2-3, with a weak D call TRBD2 (6 bases). Germline loops: CDR1 LNHNV, CDR2 YYDKDF (reference sequence). The CDR3 is 20 residues long. V was pared by 0 bases and J by 1 base, with 23 bases between. Written as DNA, the CDR3 is TGTGCCACCAGCAGAGATATTGGGGGGAGGCTCCCTTTGGGCACAGATACGCAGTATTTT. Residues: CATSRDIGGRLPLGTDTQYF. Using reference TRBV15 and TRBJ2-3 for the parts outside the CDR3, the full variable domain is DAMVIQNPRYQVTQFGKPVTLSCSQTLNHNVMYWYQQKSSQAPKLLFHYYDKDFNNEADTPDNFQSRRPNTSFCFLDIRSPGLGDTAMYLCATSRDIGGRLPLGTDTQYFGPGTRLTVL.

The rearrangement uses TRBV19 and TRBJ1-1, with 8 positions matching TRBD1. Germline CDR1 and CDR2: LNHDA and SQIVND (reference sequence). V was clipped by 9 bases and J by 4 bases; unmatched bases: 7. The CDR3 is 13 residues long. The CDR3 protein is CASTIQGGTEAFF. The CDR3 DNA sequence: TGTGCCAGCACAATACAGGGGGGCACTGAAGCTTTCTTT.

CDR3 DNA: TGTGCCAGCAGGTCCACACTAGGGAACTATGGCTACACCTTC. Translating gives CASRSTLGNYGYTF. The chain employs TRBV6-1 and TRBJ1-2; D is uncertain. V was shortened by 6 bases and J by 2 bases, with 13 bases between the two germline ends. This CDR3 spans 14 amino acids. In germline, CDR1 is MNHNS, CDR2 SASEGT.

The rearrangement links TRBV4-1 to TRBJ2-7, with TRBD1 identical over 7 bases. The CDR3 extends over 16 amino acids. The V gene end was trimmed by 0 bases and the J gene end by 6 bases; junction bases not matched to a gene: 11. The germline CDR1 and CDR2 sequences are MGHRA and YSYEKL. CDR3 in amino acids: CASSQDPKQGLFEQYF. CDR3 in DNA: TGCGCCAGCAGCCAAGATCCGAAACAGGGGTTATTCGAGCAGTACTTC.

The chain carries TRBV9 and TRBJ2-5; 12 bases fit TRBD2. Trimming took 3 bases from V and 1 from J; bases not matched to a gene: 7. Per germline, CDR1 SGDLS and CDR2 YYNGEE. The length of the CDR3 is 17 residues. The CDR3 DNA reads TGTGCCAGCAGCGAATTGGGACTAGCGGGTGTCCAAGAGACCCAGTACTTC. Its translation: CASSELGLAGVQETQYF. The entire variable domain, with the rest obtained from reference TRBV9 and TRBJ2-5, is as follows: DSGVTQTPKHLITATGQRVTLRCSPRSGDLSVYWYQQSLDQGLQFLIQYYNGEERAKGNILERFSAQQFPDLHSELNLSSLELGDSALYFCASSELGLAGVQETQYFGPGTRLLVL.